The source of this T cell receptor (beta chain) is a study of T-cell reconstitution after alpha-beta-depleted transplantation in children (dated by TCRdb to about 2016). At the level of the whole study: Using TCR repertoire profiling, the study followed T-cell immune reconstitution in a quantitative way in children after TCRalphabeta/CD19-depleted allogeneic hematopoietic cell transplantation.

Library generation was performed with PCR. TCRdb records Illumina HiSeq 2500 as the sequencer. To normalize quantification of the TCRbeta repertoire, the TCR libraries were built with molecular barcoding that relied on unique molecular identifiers. TCRdb passed the public sequencing reads through fastp at Q25 and MiXCR, retaining productive beta sequences. Entries are consolidated by CDR3 protein sequence, retaining the most common genes and DNA. A total of a few hundred thousand distinct CDR3 sequences appear in this sample, over 20% of them only once. Roughly 2.5% of the sample goes to the ten largest clones. This specimen's treatment or condition label, per the study, means: allogeneic hematopoietic cell transplantation with graft depleted of TCRalphabeta T cells and CD19 B cells. The transplant recipients were children given TCRalphabeta/CD19-depleted allogeneic hematopoietic cell grafts. To note about this clonotype: Its antigen is still unknown. Within one base of it there is no much larger clone, and no base qualities were kept.

Beyond this particular receptor, the publication reports: Over subsequent months, a decline in hyperexpanded clone frequencies was noted, and after one year, T-cell counts and TCRbeta diversity were mostly ascribed to newly produced T cells. The apparently early recovery of alphabetaT-cell counts about two months after transplant reportedly depended on only several hundred rapidly expanded clones that came from non-depleted graft cells. In some patients, the high TCRbeta diversity seen at day 60 was put down to recipient T cells and intrathymic progenitors that had survived conditioning.

Trimming removed 7 bases from V and 3 bases from J, leaving 13 bases between the germline ends. The CDR3 runs 15 residues from the cysteine to the phenylalanine. The read is trimmed to its CDR3 DNA, 45 bases read in frame from base 1. Reading the germline V gene (reference sequence) gives CDR1 LNHDA and CDR2 SQIVND. The sample here was PBMCs, taken before TCRalphabeta/CD19-depleted stem cell transplant. The sequence derives from a girl aged 2 to 10 with Fanconi anemia, due to receive a stem cell transplant. Recombination joined TRBV19 with TRBJ2-6; the D gene is perhaps TRBD2, from 5 matching bases. The sequenced DNA is TGTGCCAGTACCCGAGGGTTGGGTGGGGCCAACGTCCTGACTTTC. Translated, this gives CASTRGLGGANVLTF.